This TCR beta chain was observed in a study of T cell repertoires in aging, cancer and after chemotherapy. At the level of the study: Millions of TCR reads were in the whole dataset.

The template was genomic DNA from peripheral blood, not RNA. Deletions cut 0 bases from V and 9 bases from J, with 10 bases between. The CDR3 totals 13 residues. Germline CDR1 SGHNT, CDR2 YYREEE (reference sequence). A mixed TRB-A/B primer pool amplified rearranged TRB by multiplex touch-down PCR. TCRdb called the multiplex PCR reads again in MiXCR, with one record for every CDR3 protein. The table lists 3,000 to 3,500 distinct CDR3 sequences, approximately 46% of them singletons, with more than 5% in the top ten. Sequencing was carried out using blood. The chain recombines TRBV5-4 with TRBJ2-1; D unclear. This TCR was sampled from a human donor with a solid tumor. CDR3 sequence: CASSLDGDREQFF. The CDR3 nucleotides are TGTGCCAGCAGCTTGGATGGGGATCGTGAGCAGTTCTTC.